This T cell receptor beta chain originates from a study of OX40 agonist ivuxolimab in advanced cancers. Notes on the study in general: Averaging showed that CD8+ T cells had more expanded clones than CD4+ did. In the 0.1 to 3.0 mg/kg range, CD4+ and CD8+ blood T cells had expanded clonally by week 6.

A remark on this clone: No antigen is known for it.

The CDR3 length is 12 residues. CDR1 is MDHEN and CDR2 is SYDVKM in the germline V gene. V was trimmed by 2 bases and J by 1 base, leaving 3 bases between them. The data were produced by immunoSEQ multiplex PCR, yet TCRdb's version contains in-frame clones alone and is incomplete. The sample includes more than 45,000 clones, about 85% of them seen just once. The input for sequencing was CD4+ or CD8+ T cells sorted from blood, taken in a trial of the OX40 agonist ivuxolimab. This TCR derives from an adult with an advanced solid tumor such as melanoma, head and neck, liver or kidney cancer. The rearrangement joins TRBV28 to TRBJ2-7; unclear D gene. The CDR3 DNA reads TGTGCCAGCAGTTTAAAGTCCTACGAGCAGTACTTC. The encoded protein is CASSLKSYEQYF.